This T cell receptor (beta chain) is drawn from a study of radiotherapy plus CTLA-4 blockade in lung cancer. For the study at large: Patients showed objective responses in 15% to 20% of cases, and disease control was achieved by roughly 30%. General observations from the study: Reportedly, early blood T cell clone dynamics best predicted response, with interferon-beta.

This CDR3 is built from 16 residues. Trimming took 4 bases from V and 0 from J; bases not matched to a gene: 6. Germline values: CDR1 SGHRS, CDR2 YFSETQ. With respect to this clone: Its antigen is currently unknown.

Some clones are missing from TCRdb's copy, which holds only in-frame ones; the method was immunoSEQ multiplex PCR. The table lists approximately 85,000 clones, around 85% of them singletons. Patients in the study, people with chemo-refractory metastatic non-small-cell lung cancer, received focal radiation plus ipilimumab CTLA-4 blockade. The source is a human donor with non-small cell lung cancer who had a partial response to radiotherapy plus ipilimumab. The V call is TRBV5-1, the J call TRBJ2-3; 9 bases fit TRBD1. The sequencing used peripheral blood, collected from a patient treated with radiotherapy plus ipilimumab. The DNA for the CDR3 is TGCGCCAGCAGCCTCCGACAGGGGGGCAGCACAGATACGCAGTATTTT. It codes for CASSLRQGGSTDTQYF.